This is a list of T cell receptor beta chains from one sample in a study of cytomegalovirus exposure and HLA in healthy donors. Using immunoSEQ multiplex PCR, the repertoire was profiled, and TCRdb retains in-frame clones only, with some absent. The table includes 95,000 to 130,000 clones, under 85% detected once. The sample comprised PBMCs. Source of these receptors: a young woman in good health and CMV-seronegative. Each CDR3 is given with its conserved first and last residue. Each record gives: V gene, clone size, D gene, J gene, CDR3 length, CDR3 DNA, CDR3 protein. D genes are given only for firm matches. Not every row has a clone size; where given, it reads once, few, many or a size class.

TRBV10-3	once	-	TRBJ1-6	11	TGTGCCATCAGTGATCCCTACCCCCTCCACTTT	CAISDPYPLHF
TRBV30	-	TRBD1	TRBJ1-5	14	TGTGCCTGGAGTGTAGTTGGGACAGATCAGCCCCAGCATTTT	CAWSVVGTDQPQHF
TRBV4-1	-	-	TRBJ1-6	16	TGCGCCAGCAGCCAAGATTATGGACAGTATAATTCACCCCTCCACTTT	CASSQDYGQYNSPLHF
TRBV9	few	TRBD1	TRBJ1-2	14	TGTGCCAGCAGCGTCACAGGGGAAGACTATGGCTACACCTTC	CASSVTGEDYGYTF
TRBV27	-	TRBD1	TRBJ2-7	16	TGTGCCAGCAGTTTCCTGGACAGGGGGCTTTCCTACGAGCAGTACTTC	CASSFLDRGLSYEQYF
TRBV7-6	-	-	TRBJ2-1	15	TGTGCCAGCAGCTTAGAAAGGCTAGTTTTCCACGAGCAGTTCTTC	CASSLERLVFHEQFF
TRBV29-1	-	TRBD1	TRBJ2-1	14	TGCAGCGTGACCGGGACAGGGCATTTTTATGAGCAGTTCTTC	CSVTGTGHFYEQFF
TRBV10-3	-	-	TRBJ1-5	13	TGTGCCATCAGTGGACAGAGTACCCAGCCCCAGCATTTT	CAISGQSTQPQHF
TRBV11-2	once	-	TRBJ2-1	14	TGTGCCAGCAGCTTAGGGTTGGCGGGCAATGAGCAGTTCTTC	CASSLGLAGNEQFF
TRBV7-7	-	-	TRBJ1-2	15	TGTGCTAGCAGCTTAGAACTGGACAACGAGTATGGCTACACCTTC	CASSLELDNEYGYTF
TRBV6-5	-	TRBD2	TRBJ2-6	15	TGTGCCAGCAGCGGGGGGGACTCTGGGGCCAACGTCCTGACTTTC	CASSGGDSGANVLTF
TRBV4-2	-	TRBD2	TRBJ2-3	16	TGTGCCAGCAGCCAAGGGACTAGCGGGATCACAGATACGCAGTATTTT	CASSQGTSGITDTQYF
TRBV28	-	-	TRBJ1-5	16	TGTGCCAGCAGTACGCCGGCGGGCGAGGGCAGTCAGCCCCAGCATTTT	CASSTPAGEGSQPQHF